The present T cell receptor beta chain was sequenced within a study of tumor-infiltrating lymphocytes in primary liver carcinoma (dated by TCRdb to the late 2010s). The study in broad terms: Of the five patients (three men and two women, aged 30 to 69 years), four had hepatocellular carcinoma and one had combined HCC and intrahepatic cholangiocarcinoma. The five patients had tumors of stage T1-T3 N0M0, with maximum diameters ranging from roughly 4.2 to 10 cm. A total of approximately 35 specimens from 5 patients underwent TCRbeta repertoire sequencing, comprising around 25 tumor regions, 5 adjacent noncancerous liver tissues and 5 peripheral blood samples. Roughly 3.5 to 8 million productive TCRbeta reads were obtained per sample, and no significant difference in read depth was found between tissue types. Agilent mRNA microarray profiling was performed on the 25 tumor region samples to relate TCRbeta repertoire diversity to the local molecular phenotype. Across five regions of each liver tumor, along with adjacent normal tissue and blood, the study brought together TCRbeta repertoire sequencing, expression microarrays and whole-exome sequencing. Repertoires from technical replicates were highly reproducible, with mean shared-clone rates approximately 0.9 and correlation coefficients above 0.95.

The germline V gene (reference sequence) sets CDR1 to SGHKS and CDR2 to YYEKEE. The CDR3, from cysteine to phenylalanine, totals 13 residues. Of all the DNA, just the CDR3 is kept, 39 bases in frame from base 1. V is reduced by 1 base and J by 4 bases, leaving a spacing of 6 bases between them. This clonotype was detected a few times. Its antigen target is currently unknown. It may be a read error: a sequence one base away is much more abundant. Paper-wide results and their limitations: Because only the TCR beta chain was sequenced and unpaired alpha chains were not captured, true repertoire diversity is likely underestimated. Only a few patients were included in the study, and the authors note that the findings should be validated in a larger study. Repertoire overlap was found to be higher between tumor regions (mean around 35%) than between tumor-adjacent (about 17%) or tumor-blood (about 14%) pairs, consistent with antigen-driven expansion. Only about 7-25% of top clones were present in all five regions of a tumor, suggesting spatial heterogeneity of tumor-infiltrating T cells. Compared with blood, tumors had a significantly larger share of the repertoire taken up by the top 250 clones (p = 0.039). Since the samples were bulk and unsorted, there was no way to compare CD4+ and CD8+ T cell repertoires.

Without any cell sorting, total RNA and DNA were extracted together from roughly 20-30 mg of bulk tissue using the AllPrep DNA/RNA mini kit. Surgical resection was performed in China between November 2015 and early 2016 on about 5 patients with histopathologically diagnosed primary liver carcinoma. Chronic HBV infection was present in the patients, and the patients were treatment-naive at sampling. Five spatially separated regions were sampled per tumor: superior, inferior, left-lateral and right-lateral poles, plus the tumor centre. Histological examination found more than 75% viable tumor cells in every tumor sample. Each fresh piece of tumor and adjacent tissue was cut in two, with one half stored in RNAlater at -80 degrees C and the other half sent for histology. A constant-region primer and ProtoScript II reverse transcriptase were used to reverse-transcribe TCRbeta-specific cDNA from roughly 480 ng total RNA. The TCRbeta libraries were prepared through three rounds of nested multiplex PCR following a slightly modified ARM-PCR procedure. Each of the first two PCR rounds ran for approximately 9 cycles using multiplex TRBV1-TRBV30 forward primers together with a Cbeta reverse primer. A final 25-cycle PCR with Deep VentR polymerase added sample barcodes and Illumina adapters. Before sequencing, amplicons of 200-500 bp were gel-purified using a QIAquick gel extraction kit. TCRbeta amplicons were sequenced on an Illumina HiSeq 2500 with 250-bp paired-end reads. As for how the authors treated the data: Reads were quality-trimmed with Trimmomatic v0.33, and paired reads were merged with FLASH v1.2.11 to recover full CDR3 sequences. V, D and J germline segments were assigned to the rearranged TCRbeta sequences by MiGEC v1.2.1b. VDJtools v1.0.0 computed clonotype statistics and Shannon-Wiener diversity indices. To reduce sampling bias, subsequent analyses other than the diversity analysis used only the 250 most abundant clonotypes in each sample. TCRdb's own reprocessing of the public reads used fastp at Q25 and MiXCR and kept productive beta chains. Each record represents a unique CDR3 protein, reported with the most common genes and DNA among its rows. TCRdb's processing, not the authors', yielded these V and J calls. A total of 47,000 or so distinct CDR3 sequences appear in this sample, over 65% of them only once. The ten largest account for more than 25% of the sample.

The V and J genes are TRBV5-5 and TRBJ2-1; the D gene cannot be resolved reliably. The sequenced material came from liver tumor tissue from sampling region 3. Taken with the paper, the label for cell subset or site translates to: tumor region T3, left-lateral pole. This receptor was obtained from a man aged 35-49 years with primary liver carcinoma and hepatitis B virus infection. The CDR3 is CASSLTTYNEQFF. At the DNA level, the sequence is TGTGCCAGCAGCTTGACAACTTACAATGAGCAGTTCTTC.